This TCR beta chain stems from a study of vaccination and CD4 T cells after COVID-19. Sequence data for DNA of cultured CD4+ T cells were generated by the Oncomine TCR Beta short-read assay. Via MiXCR, TCRdb re-called the PCR reads, giving one row per CDR3 protein. The repertoire consists of some 24,000 distinct CDR3 sequences, with about two fifths occurring once and the leading ten covering approximately 4%. With respect to this clonotype: The target antigen is unknown.

V was cut by 4 bases and J by 5 bases, with 14 bases left in between. Germline CDR1 and CDR2: WSHSY and SAAADI. This CDR3 has 14 residues. Regarding time point: late sampling 161 to 241 days after vaccination in a few convalescent patients. Treatment here: approximately 11-day PBMC culture with coronavirus spike peptide pools or control peptides (ViraFEST assay). The material was CD4+ T cells from blood, cultured in vitro, obtained about 7 months after SARS-CoV-2 vaccination. The J gene is TRBJ2-5, the V gene TRBV10-2, with a tentative D call TRBD1 (8 bases). This clonotype was obtained from a human donor who had recovered from COVID-19. As DNA, the CDR3 is TGCGCCAGCAGTGCAACAGGGGGAGGGGAGACCCAGTACTTC. This gives the protein CASSATGGGETQYF.